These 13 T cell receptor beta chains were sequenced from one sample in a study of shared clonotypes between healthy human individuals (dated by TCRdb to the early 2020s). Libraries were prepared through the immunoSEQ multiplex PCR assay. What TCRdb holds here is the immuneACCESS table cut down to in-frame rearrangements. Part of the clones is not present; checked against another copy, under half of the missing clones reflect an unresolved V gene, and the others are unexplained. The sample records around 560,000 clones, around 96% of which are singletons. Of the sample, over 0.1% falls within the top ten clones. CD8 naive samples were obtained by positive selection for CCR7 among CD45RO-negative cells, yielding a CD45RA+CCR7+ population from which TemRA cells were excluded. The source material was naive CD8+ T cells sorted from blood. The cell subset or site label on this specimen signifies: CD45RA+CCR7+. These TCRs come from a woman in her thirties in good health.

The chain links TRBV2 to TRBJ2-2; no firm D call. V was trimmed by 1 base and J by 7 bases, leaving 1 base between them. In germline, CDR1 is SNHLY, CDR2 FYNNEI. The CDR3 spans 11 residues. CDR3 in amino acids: CASSEVGELFF. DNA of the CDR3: TGTGCCAGCAGTGAAGTCGGGGAGCTGTTTTTT.

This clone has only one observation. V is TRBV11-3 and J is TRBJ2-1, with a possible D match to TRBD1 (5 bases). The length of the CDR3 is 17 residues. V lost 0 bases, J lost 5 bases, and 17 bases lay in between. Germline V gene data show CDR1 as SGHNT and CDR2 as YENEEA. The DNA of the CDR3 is TGTGCCAGCAGCTTAGATGCCTGGTCTTCGACAGACAATGAGCAGTTCTTC. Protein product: CASSLDAWSSTDNEQFF.

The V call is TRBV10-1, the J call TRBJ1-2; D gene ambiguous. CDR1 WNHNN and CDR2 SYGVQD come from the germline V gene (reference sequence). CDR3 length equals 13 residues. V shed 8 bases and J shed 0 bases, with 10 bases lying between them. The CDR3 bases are TGCGCCAGCTCCGAGAGGGCTAACTATGGCTACACCTTC. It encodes CASSERANYGYTF.

CDR3 sequence: CATSRDRTGSSEQYF. The CDR3 DNA follows: TGTGCCACCAGCAGAGATAGGACAGGGTCCAGCGAGCAGTACTTC. V usage is TRBV15 and J usage is TRBJ2-7; TRBD1 matches at 8 bases. CDR3 length: 15 amino acids. CDR1 is LNHNV, CDR2 YYDKDF, per germline (reference sequence). V gave up 0 bases and J gave up 6 bases; unmatched junction bases: 7. The full variable domain, its missing parts supplied by reference TRBV15 and TRBJ2-7, is DAMVIQNPRYQVTQFGKPVTLSCSQTLNHNVMYWYQQKSSQAPKLLFHYYDKDFNNEADTPDNFQSRRPNTSFCFLDIRSPGLGDTAMYLCATSRDRTGSSEQYFGPGTRLTVT.

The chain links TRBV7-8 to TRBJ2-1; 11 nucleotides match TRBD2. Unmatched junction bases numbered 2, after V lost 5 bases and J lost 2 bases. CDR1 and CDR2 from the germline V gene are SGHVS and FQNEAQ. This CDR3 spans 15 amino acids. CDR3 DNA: TGTGCCAGCAGCCCGGGACTAGCGGCCTACAATGAGCAGTTCTTC. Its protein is CASSPGLAAYNEQFF.

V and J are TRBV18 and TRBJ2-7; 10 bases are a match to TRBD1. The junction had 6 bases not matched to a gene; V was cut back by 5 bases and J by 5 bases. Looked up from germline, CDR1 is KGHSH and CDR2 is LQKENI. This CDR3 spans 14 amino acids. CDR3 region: CASSVGQGLDEQYF. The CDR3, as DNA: TGTGCCAGCTCAGTGGGACAGGGGTTGGACGAGCAGTACTTC.

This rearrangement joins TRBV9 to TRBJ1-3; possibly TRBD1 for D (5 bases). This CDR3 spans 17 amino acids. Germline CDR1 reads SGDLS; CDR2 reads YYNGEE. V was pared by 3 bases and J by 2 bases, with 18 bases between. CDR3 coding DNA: TGTGCCAGCAGCGCCCGAGATGGGGGAGGGACTGGAAACACCATATATTTT. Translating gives CASSARDGGGTGNTIYF.

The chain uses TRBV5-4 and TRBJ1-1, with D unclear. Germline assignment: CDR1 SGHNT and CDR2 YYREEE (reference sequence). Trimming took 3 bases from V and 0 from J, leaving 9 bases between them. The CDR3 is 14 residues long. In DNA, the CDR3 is TGTGCCAGCAGCTCGGACGGAATGAACACTGAAGCTTTCTTT. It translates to CASSSDGMNTEAFF.

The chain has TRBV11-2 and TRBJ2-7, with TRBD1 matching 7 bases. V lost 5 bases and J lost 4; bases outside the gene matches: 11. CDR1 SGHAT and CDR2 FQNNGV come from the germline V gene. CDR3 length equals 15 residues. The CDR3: CASSPTGEVRYEQYF. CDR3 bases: TGTGCCAGCAGCCCCACAGGGGAAGTAAGGTACGAGCAGTACTTC. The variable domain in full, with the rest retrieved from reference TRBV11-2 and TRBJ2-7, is EAGVAQSPRYKIIEKRQSVAFWCNPISGHATLYWYQQILGQGPKLLIQFQNNGVVDDSQLPKDRFSAERLKGVDSTLKIQPAKLEDSAVYLCASSPTGEVRYEQYFGPGTRLTVT.

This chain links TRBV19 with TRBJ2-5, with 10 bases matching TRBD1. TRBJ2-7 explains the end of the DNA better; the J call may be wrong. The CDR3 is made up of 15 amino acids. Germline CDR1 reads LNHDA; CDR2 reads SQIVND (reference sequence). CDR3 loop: CASSPGQGFFYEQYF. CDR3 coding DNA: TGTGCCAGTAGTCCGGGACAGGGGTTTTTCTACGAGCAGTACTTC.

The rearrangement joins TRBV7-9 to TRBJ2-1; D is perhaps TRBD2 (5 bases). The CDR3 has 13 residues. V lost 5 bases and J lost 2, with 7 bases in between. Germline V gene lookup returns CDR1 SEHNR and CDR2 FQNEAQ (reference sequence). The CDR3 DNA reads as TGTGCCAGCAGCCCGGGAACCTACAATGAGCAGTTCTTC. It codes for CASSPGTYNEQFF. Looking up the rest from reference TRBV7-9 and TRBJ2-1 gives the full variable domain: DTGVSQNPRHKITKRGQNVTFRCDPISEHNRLYWYRQTLGQGPEFLTYFQNEAQLEKSRLLSDRFSAERPKGSFSTLEIQRTEQGDSAMYLCASSPGTYNEQFFGPGTRLTVL.

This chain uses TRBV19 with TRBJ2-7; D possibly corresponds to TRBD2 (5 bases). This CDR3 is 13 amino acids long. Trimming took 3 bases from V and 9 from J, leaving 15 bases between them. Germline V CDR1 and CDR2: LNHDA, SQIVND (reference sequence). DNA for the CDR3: TGTGCCAGTAGTATGGGGAGCTTACGGGGGCAGTACTTC. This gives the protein CASSMGSLRGQYF.

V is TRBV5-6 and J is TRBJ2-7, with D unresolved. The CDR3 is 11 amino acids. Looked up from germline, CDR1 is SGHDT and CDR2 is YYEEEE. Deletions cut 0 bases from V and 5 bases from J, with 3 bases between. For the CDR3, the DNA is TGTGCCAGCAGCTTGGCCCACGAGCAGTACTTC. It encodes CASSLAHEQYF.